This TCR beta chain was found in a study of blood T cell repertoires in COVID-19. Study at large: Sources were T cells, B-cell-depleted T cells, or PBMCs; the material itself was cDNA or gDNA.

Trimming removed 3 bases at V and 6 bases at J, with 8 bases between. Germline lookup yields CDR1 LNHDA and CDR2 SQIVND (reference sequence). The CDR3 is 13 amino acids. Libraries were prepared by immunoSEQ multiplex PCR; TCRdb keeps only in-frame clonotypes and omits some of them. The sample lists about 67,000 clones, around 88% occurring once. The sequenced sample was peripheral blood. This TCR came from a woman at least 80 years old with acute or convalescent COVID-19. This chain uses TRBV19 with TRBJ2-2; weak D call: TRBD2 (5 bases). This CDR3 is CASSIPGAGELFF. The CDR3 nucleotides are TGTGCCAGTAGTATCCCCGGGGCCGGGGAGCTGTTTTTT.